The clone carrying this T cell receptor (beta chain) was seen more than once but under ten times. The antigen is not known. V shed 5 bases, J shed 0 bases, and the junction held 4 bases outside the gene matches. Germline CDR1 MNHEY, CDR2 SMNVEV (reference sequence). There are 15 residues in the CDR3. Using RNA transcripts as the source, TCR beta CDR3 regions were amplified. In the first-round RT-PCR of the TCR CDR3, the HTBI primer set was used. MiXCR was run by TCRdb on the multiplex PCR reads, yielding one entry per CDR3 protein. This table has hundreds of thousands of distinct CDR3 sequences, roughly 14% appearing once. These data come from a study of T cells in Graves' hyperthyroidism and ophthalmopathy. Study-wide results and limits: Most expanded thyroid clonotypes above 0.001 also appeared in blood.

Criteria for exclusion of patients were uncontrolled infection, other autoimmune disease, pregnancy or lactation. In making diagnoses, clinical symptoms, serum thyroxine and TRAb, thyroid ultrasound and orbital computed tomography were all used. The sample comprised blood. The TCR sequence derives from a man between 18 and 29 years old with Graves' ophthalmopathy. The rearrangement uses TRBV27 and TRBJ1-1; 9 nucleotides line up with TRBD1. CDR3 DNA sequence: TGTGCCAGCAGTCAACGGGACAGGGTGAACACTGAAGCTTTCTTT. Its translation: CASSQRDRVNTEAFF.